The rows below give T cell receptor beta chains drawn from one sample of a study of vaccination effects on CD4 cells after COVID-19. Antigens for these TCRs are unknown. The table came from immunoSEQ multiplex PCR; TCRdb's copy has only in-frame clones and leaves some out. The sample has some 68,000 clones; less than 80% are singletons. The material sequenced was CD4+ T cells from PBMCs cultured with HCoV-OC43 spike peptides, taken before COVID-19 vaccination. These receptors were obtained from a human donor who received a COVID-19 vaccine. The CDR3 runs from the conserved cysteine through the conserved F or W. D genes are given only for firm matches. The size entry is marked missing in some rows and otherwise reads once, few, many or a size class.

TRBJ2-3	TRBD2	TRBV5-1	-	TGCGCCAGCAGGCGGACTAGCGGGATCGGCGATACGCAGTATTTT	CASRRTSGIGDTQYF
TRBJ2-5	TRBD1	TRBV27	-	TGTGCCAGCAGTTCCCGGGACAGGGGGCTCCAAGAGACCCAGTACTTC	CASSSRDRGLQETQYF
TRBJ2-2	-	TRBV5-1	few	TGCGCCAGCAGCTTGGATGCAGGCGAGAACACCGGGGAGCTGTTTTTT	CASSLDAGENTGELFF
TRBJ1-3	-	TRBV5-1	-	TGCGCCAGCAGCTTGGTGGCAGGGACCTCTGGAAACACCATATATTTT	CASSLVAGTSGNTIYF
TRBJ1-5	TRBD1	TRBV6-5	-	TGTGCCAGCAGTCGGACAGGGGGCAGGATTCAGCCCCAGCATTTT	CASSRTGGRIQPQHF
TRBJ2-3	TRBD2	TRBV10-1	-	TGCGCCAGCAGTGAGTCGACTAGCGGGGTGGCAGATACGCAGTATTTT	CASSESTSGVADTQYF
TRBJ2-3	-	TRBV5-4	-	TGTGCCAGCAGCTTGGACCGAGACATAACGGATACGCAGTATTTT	CASSLDRDITDTQYF
TRBJ2-3	-	TRBV5-1	-	TGCGCCAGCAGCTTGGCCGCGGTTTCAGAACCCCTCACAGATACGCAGTATTTT	CASSLAAVSEPLTDTQYF
TRBJ1-1	TRBD1	TRBV7-3	-	TGTGCCAGCAGCCTAACAGGGGTCCACGGTGGAACTGAAGCTTTCTTT	CASSLTGVHGGTEAFF
TRBJ1-2	-	TRBV7-9	-	TGTGCCAGCAGCTTCGAAGCGAACTATGGCTACACCTTC	CASSFEANYGYTF
TRBJ2-5	TRBD1	TRBV11-3	-	TGTGCCAGCAGCCCCGACAGGGGGCAAGAGACCCAGTACTTC	CASSPDRGQETQYF
TRBJ2-1	-	TRBV18	-	TGTGCCAGCTCACCACTCCCCCAAAACAATGAGCAGTTCTTC	CASSPLPQNNEQFF
TRBJ2-1	TRBD2	TRBV10-1	-	TGCGCCAGCAGTGGGGGTAGCGGGGTCAATGAGCAGTTCTTC	CASSGGSGVNEQFF
TRBJ2-3	TRBD2	TRBV18	-	TGTGCCAGCTCTTCGGGGGGGACAGATACGCAGTATTTT	CASSSGGTDTQYF
TRBJ1-5	-	TRBV12-3/TRBV12-4	-	TGTGCCAGCAGTTTAAATAGCAATCAGCCCCAGCATTTT	CASSLNSNQPQHF
TRBJ2-1	TRBD2	TRBV19	-	TGTGCCAGTAGTATTACGGGACTAGCGGGGGGGAGCTCCTACAATGAGCAGTTCTTC	CASSITGLAGGSSYNEQFF
TRBJ1-5	-	TRBV24-1	once	TGTGCCACCAGTGATCCCCAGGGTAATCAGCCCCAGCATTTT	CATSDPQGNQPQHF
TRBJ2-2	TRBD2	TRBV9	-	TGTGCCAGCAGCGTTCAGGCGGGGGGGCCGGCCGGGGAGCTGTTTTTT	CASSVQAGGPAGELFF
TRBJ1-1	TRBD1	TRBV18	-	TGTGCCAGCTCACCAGGACAGGGTGAAGCTTTCTTT	CASSPGQGEAFF
TRBJ1-6	-	TRBV10-1	few	TGCGCCAGCAGTGAAACGATTAATTCACCCCTCCACTTT	CASSETINSPLHF
TRBJ1-5	-	TRBV7-2	-	TGTGCCAGCAGCTTGGGGGGGCTGAGCAATCAGCCCCAGCATTTT	CASSLGGLSNQPQHF
TRBJ2-2	TRBD2	TRBV7-3	-	TGTGCCAGCAGCCAAACTAGCGGGAACACCGGGGAGCTGTTTTTT	CASSQTSGNTGELFF
TRBJ1-5	TRBD1	TRBV30	-	TGTGCCTGGAGCGTCGGACAGGGTTCAAATCAGCCCCAGCATTTT	CAWSVGQGSNQPQHF
TRBJ2-5	TRBD1	TRBV5-1	-	TGCGCCAGCAGCTTCAACAGGGGGGCTAAGACCCAGTACTTC	CASSFNRGAKTQYF
TRBJ1-2	TRBD1	TRBV3-1/TRBV3-2	-	TGTGCCAGCAGCCTAGACAGGGTCGGCTATGGCTACACCTTC	CASSLDRVGYGYTF
TRBJ1-2	TRBD1	TRBV5-4	few	TGTGCCAGCAGCTTGCAGGGGGAGGGGGGTTATGGCTACACCTTC	CASSLQGEGGYGYTF
TRBJ2-2	TRBD2	TRBV9	-	TGTGCCAGCAGCGTATCCAGCGGGGGGGCTCCCGGGGAGCTGTTTTTT	CASSVSSGGAPGELFF
TRBJ1-1	-	TRBV5-8	-	TGTGCCTCCCCCGCCGCCCTATGGGCCCGCGAACCTGAAGCTTTCTTT	CASPAALWAREPEAFF
TRBJ1-5	-	TRBV4-1	-	TGCGCCAGCAGCGCTCTTGGGGCCAATCAGCCCCAGCATTTT	CASSALGANQPQHF
TRBJ2-5	-	TRBV7-3	-	TGTGCCAGCAGCCTTAAAGCCCCAGGGTACGAGACCCAGTACTTC	CASSLKAPGYETQYF
TRBJ2-1	TRBD2	TRBV7-2	-	TGTGCCAGCAGCGCCCGCGGGGGGGCGAATGAGCAGTTCTTC	CASSARGGANEQFF
TRBJ1-5	-	TRBV29-1	-	TGCAGCGTTGGAGAGGGGGAGCCCCAGCATTTT	CSVGEGEPQHF
TRBJ1-1	-	TRBV7-8	-	TGTGCCAGCAGCCGAGACCCGGGGGGGAACACTGAAGCTTTCTTT	CASSRDPGGNTEAFF
TRBJ1-1	TRBD1	TRBV7-9	-	TGTGCCAGCAGCCCCCGGACAGGGTACACTGAAGCTTTCTTT	CASSPRTGYTEAFF
TRBJ2-2	TRBD2	TRBV11-3	-	TGTGCCAGCAGCTCGATTAGATGGGGGACTAGCGGGGAGCTGTTTTTT	CASSSIRWGTSGELFF
TRBJ2-5	TRBD2	TRBV9	-	TGTGCCAGCAGCCGTAATAGCGGGGGGTCAAGAACCCAGTACTTC	CASSRNSGGSRTQYF
TRBJ2-5	TRBD2	TRBV9	-	TGTGCCAGCAGCGTAGACCTAGCGGTCTGGGAGACCCAGTACTTC	CASSVDLAVWETQYF
TRBJ2-5	TRBD1	TRBV5-1	-	TGCGCCAGCAGCTCGGCCGGGACAGAACAAGAGACCCAGTACTTC	CASSSAGTEQETQYF
TRBJ1-1	-	TRBV30	-	TGTGCCTGGAGTCTAAACACTGAAGCTTTCTTT	CAWSLNTEAFF
TRBJ1-2	-	TRBV29-1	once	TGCAGCGTTGCACAGCTTTCTAACTATGGCTACACCTTC	CSVAQLSNYGYTF
TRBJ1-4	TRBD1	TRBV5-1	-	TGCGCCAGCAGCTTGACAGGGGGGGCAACTAATGAAAAACTGTTTTTT	CASSLTGGATNEKLFF
TRBJ1-5	-	TRBV6-2/TRBV6-3	-	TGTGCCAGCAGTTCCCGCAATCAGCCCCAGCATTTT	CASSSRNQPQHF
TRBJ2-5	TRBD1	TRBV6-5	once	TGTGCCAGCAGTCGACAGGGGGCGGACGAGACCCAGTACTTC	CASSRQGADETQYF
TRBJ1-4	-	TRBV4-1	-	TGCGCCAGCAGCCAAGTTCGGGGAGAAAAACTGTTTTTT	CASSQVRGEKLFF
TRBJ1-1	-	TRBV18	-	TGTGCCAGCTCACCAATCGACGGTGATGAAGCTTTCTTT	CASSPIDGDEAFF
TRBJ2-1	-	TRBV9	-	TGTGCCAGCAGCGGTCCCCCGGGACACTCCTACAATGAGCAGTTCTTC	CASSGPPGHSYNEQFF
TRBJ2-5	-	TRBV9	-	TGTGCCAGCAGCCCGCGTGCGGACGCGGGAGAGACCCAGTACTTC	CASSPRADAGETQYF